The 8 T cell receptor beta chains listed next were all sequenced from one sample in a study of CD8+ T cells in alopecia areata. Following extraction, RNA underwent reverse transcription to cDNA, which served as the sequencing template. The data were produced by immunoSEQ multiplex PCR, yet TCRdb's version contains in-frame clones alone and is incomplete. The data show approximately 180,000 clones, around 50% seen once. The sample in question was CD4+ T cells sorted from blood, obtained at week 0. These receptors came from a human donor with alopecia areata.

This chain joins TRBV7-3 and TRBJ2-1, with D perhaps being TRBD1 or TRBD2 (7 bases each). CDR1 is SGHTA and CDR2 is FQGTGA in the germline V gene. Between the trimmed V and J ends, which lost 5 bases and 4 bases, there was a span of 15 bases. The CDR3 extends over 15 amino acids. The CDR3 nucleotides are TGTGCCAGCAGCGAAACAGGGGAGGGTTACAATGAGCAGTTCTTC. Protein sequence: CASSETGEGYNEQFF.

V usage is TRBV6-6 and J usage is TRBJ1-5; D is unresolved. This CDR3 region has 14 residues. The V end lost 3 bases, the J end lost 4 bases, and 10 bases lay between the germline ends. Germline CDR1 and CDR2: MNHNY and SVGAGI (reference sequence). CDR3 sequence reads: CASSYRANNQPQHF. The CDR3 DNA is TGTGCCAGCAGTTATAGGGCCAATAATCAGCCCCAGCATTTT.

The chain employs TRBV13 and TRBJ2-1, with 8 bases matching TRBD2. The CDR3 sequence is 15 residues long. In germline, CDR1 is PRHDT, CDR2 FYEKMQ (reference sequence). The trim removed 3 bases at V and 7 bases at J, leaving 8 bases unmatched. The CDR3 region is CASSLGSGGSNEQFF. The CDR3 DNA is TGTGCCAGCAGCTTGGGAAGCGGGGGTTCTAATGAGCAGTTCTTC.

A few counts support this clone. The rearrangement uses TRBV29-1 and TRBJ1-1; D may be TRBD1 (6 bases). The CDR3 loop spans 13 amino acids. Germline CDR1 is SQVTM and CDR2 is ANQGSEA. Between the trimmed V and J ends, which lost 6 bases and 4 bases, there was a span of 15 bases. The CDR3 nucleotides are TGCAGCGTACAACAGGGCAGGTTCACTGAAGCTTTCTTT. It codes for CSVQQGRFTEAFF.

This clone appeared a single time. The genes are TRBV15 and TRBJ2-1, with 9 bases aligning to TRBD1. Germline V CDR1 and CDR2: LNHNV, YYDKDF (reference sequence). Trimming cost V 2 bases and J 5 bases; bases outside gene matches: 7. This CDR3 spans 16 amino acids. The CDR3 DNA reads as TGTGCCACCAGCAGACAATTTGGGACAGGGAACAATGAGCAGTTCTTC. The encoded protein is CATSRQFGTGNNEQFF.

On this clone itself: One end of the junction does not line up with germline, which may come from a read error. The chain recombines TRBV29-1 with TRBJ2-5; D possibly uses TRBD1 or TRBD2 (5 bases each). This CDR3 has 11 amino acids. Germline V gives CDR1 SQVTM, CDR2 ANQGSEA. The CDR3 DNA sequence: TGCAGCGTTCAAGAGGGGGAGACCCAGTACTTC. Protein product: CSVQEGETQYF.

The chain is built from TRBV7-6 and TRBJ2-3; 10 positions match TRBD2. The germline gives CDR1 SGHVS, CDR2 FNYEAQ. This CDR3 region has 15 residues. After removal of 5 bases from V and 4 bases from J, the junction contained 6 bases not matched to a gene. CDR3 loop: CASSPIAGGADTQYF. In DNA, the CDR3 is TGTGCCAGCAGCCCCATAGCGGGGGGTGCAGATACGCAGTATTTT.

The chain has TRBV12-5 and TRBJ1-5; 9 bases line up with TRBD1. V was clipped by 6 bases and J by 4 bases; unmatched bases: 4. CDR3 length equals 14 residues. Per germline, CDR1 LGHNT and CDR2 FRNRAP. The CDR3: CASGPGTGNQPQHF. The CDR3 nucleotides are TGTGCTAGTGGCCCAGGGACAGGGAATCAGCCCCAGCATTTT.